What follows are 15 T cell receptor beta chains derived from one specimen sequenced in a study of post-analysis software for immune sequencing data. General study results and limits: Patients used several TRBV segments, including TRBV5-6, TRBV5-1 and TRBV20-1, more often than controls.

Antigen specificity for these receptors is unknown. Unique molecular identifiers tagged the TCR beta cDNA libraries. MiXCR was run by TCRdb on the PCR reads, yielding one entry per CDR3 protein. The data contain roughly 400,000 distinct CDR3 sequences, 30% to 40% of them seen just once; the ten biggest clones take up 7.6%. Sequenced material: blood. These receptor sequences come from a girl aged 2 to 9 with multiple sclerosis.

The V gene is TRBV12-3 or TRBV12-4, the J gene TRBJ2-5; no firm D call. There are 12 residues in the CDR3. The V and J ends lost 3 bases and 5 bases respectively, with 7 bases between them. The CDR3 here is CASSFGPETQYF. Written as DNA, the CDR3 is TGTGCCAGCAGTTTTGGCCCCGAGACCCAGTACTTC.

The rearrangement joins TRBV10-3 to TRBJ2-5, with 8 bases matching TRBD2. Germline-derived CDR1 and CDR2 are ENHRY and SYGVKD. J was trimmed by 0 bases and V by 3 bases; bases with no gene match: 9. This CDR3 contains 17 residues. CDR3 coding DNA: TGTGCCATCAGTGAACTAGCGGAAGGGGGTGACCAAGAGACCCAGTACTTC. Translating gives CAISELAEGGDQETQYF.

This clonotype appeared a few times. CDR3 region: CSASLTFNTEAFF. The CDR3 nucleotides are TGCAGTGCTAGTCTTACATTTAACACTGAAGCTTTCTTT. The chain recombines TRBV20-1 with TRBJ1-1, with D hard to call. The germline CDR1 and CDR2 sequences are DFQATT and SNEGSKA (reference sequence). This CDR3 comprises 13 residues. Trimming left V 3 bases short and J 2 bases short, with 10 bases between.

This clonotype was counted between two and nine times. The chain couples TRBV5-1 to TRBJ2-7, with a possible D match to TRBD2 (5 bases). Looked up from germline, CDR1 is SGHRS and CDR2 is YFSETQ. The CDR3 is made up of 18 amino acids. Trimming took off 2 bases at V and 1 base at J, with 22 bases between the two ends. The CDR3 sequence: CASSFGQSVLGASYEQYF. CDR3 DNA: TGCGCCAGCAGCTTCGGTCAGTCGGTACTAGGAGCTTCCTACGAGCAGTACTTC.

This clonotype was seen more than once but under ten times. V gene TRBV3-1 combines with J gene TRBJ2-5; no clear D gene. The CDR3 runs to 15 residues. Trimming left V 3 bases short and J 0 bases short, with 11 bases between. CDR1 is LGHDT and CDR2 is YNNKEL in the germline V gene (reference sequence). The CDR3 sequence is CASSQNPGNQETQYF. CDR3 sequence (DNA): TGTGCCAGCAGCCAGAACCCAGGAAACCAAGAGACCCAGTACTTC.

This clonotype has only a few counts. CDR3 region: CSVESNNEQFF. In DNA, the CDR3 is TGCAGCGTTGAATCAAACAATGAGCAGTTCTTC. This chain links TRBV29-1 with TRBJ2-1; D ambiguous. V dropped 2 bases and J dropped 5 bases, with 4 bases sitting between them. In germline, CDR1 is SQVTM, CDR2 ANQGSEA. The CDR3 sequence is 11 residues long.

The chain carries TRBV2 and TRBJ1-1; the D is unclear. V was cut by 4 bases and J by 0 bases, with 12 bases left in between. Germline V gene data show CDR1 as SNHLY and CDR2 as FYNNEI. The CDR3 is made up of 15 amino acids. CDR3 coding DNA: TGTGCCAGCAGTGTTGAGACGCTTATGAACACTGAAGCTTTCTTT. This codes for CASSVETLMNTEAFF.

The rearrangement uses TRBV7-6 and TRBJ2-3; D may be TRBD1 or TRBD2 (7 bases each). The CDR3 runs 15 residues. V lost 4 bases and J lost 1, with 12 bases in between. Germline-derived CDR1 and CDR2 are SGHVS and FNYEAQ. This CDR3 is CASSSTGRGTDTQYF. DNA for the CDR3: TGTGCCAGCAGCTCGACAGGGAGGGGCACAGATACGCAGTATTTT.

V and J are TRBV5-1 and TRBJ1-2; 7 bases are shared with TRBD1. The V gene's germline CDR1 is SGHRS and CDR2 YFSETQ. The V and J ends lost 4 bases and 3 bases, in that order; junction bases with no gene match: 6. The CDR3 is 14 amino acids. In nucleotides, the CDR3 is TGCGCCAGCAGCCCCGGGACAGCGTACTATGGCTACACCTTC. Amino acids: CASSPGTAYYGYTF.

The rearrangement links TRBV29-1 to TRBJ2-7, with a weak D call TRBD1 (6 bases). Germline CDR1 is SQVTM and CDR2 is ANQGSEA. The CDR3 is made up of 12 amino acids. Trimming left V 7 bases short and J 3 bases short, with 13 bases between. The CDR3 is CSASGVGYEQYF. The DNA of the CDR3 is TGCAGCGCCTCAGGGGTAGGCTACGAGCAGTACTTC.

The DNA of the CDR3 is TGCGCCAGCAGCCAAGGCCCGGGACTAGCGGGGAACAATGAGCAGTTCTTC. This encodes CASSQGPGLAGNNEQFF. The chain uses TRBV4-1 and TRBJ2-1, with 13 nucleotides matching TRBD2. Germline CDR1 is MGHRA and CDR2 is YSYEKL. CDR3 size: 17 residues. With V trimmed by 1 base and J by 5 bases, 5 bases remained unmatched.

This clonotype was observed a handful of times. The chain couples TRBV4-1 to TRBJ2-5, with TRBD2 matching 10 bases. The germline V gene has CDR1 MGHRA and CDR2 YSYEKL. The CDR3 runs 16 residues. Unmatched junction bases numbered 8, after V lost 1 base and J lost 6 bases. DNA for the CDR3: TGCGCCAGCAGCCAAGTTCTAGCGGGGGTCTCGAAGACCCAGTACTTC. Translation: CASSQVLAGVSKTQYF.

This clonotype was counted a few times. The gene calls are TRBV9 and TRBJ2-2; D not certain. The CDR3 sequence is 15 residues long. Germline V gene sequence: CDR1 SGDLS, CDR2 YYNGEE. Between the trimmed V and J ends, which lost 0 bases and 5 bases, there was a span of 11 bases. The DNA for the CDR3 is TGTGCCAGCAGCGTAGCAGGTGTAGCTACCGGGGAGCTGTTTTTT. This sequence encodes CASSVAGVATGELFF. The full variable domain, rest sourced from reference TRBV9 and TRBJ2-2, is DSGVTQTPKHLITATGQRVTLRCSPRSGDLSVYWYQQSLDQGLQFLIQYYNGEERAKGNILERFSAQQFPDLHSELNLSSLELGDSALYFCASSVAGVATGELFFGEGSRLTVL.

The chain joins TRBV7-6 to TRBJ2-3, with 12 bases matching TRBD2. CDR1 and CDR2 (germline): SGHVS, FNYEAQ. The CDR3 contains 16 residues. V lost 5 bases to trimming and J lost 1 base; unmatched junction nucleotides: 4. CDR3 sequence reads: CASSIGLAGRTDTQYF. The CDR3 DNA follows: TGTGCCAGCAGCATTGGACTAGCGGGGCGCACAGATACGCAGTATTTT.

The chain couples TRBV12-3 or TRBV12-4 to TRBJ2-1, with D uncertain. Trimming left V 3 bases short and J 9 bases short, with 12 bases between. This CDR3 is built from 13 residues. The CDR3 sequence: CASSFTKLVEQFF. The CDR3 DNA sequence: TGTGCCAGCAGTTTTACAAAGTTGGTTGAGCAGTTCTTC.